A single sample gave rise to the 5 T cell receptor beta chains below, sequenced in a study of ipilimumab plus nivolumab after autologous stem cell transplantation (dated by TCRdb to the early 2020s). To prepare the library, the immunoSEQ multiplex PCR assay was applied. TCRdb mirrors the immuneACCESS table, restricted to in-frame sequences. Some clones are absent from its copies; in checked studies, under half trace to an unresolved V gene, and the reason for the others is unknown. This sample comprises about 2,200 clones, approximately 93% of them detected only once. 1.7% of the sample is held by the ten biggest clonotypes. The sequencing here drew on PBMCs, taken in a trial of ipilimumab plus nivolumab as post-transplant consolidation. The receptors come from a male donor with primary mediastinal lymphoma.

CDR3: CASTLGQVNSPLHF. The CDR3 nucleotides read TGTGCCAGCACCCTGGGACAGGTCAATTCACCCCTCCACTTT. The chain uses TRBV7-9 and TRBJ1-6; 8 positions match TRBD1. Germline V CDR1 and CDR2: SEHNR, FQNEAQ (reference sequence). The J segment lost 7 bases and the V segment lost 7 bases, leaving 6 bases of the junction unmatched. This CDR3 has 14 amino acids.

The chain employs TRBV5-4 and TRBJ1-1; D ambiguous. CDR1 and CDR2 (germline): SGHNT, YYREEE (reference sequence). The CDR3 spans 13 residues. Trimming pared 4 bases from V and 2 bases from J, leaving 9 bases between. The CDR3 protein is CASSLERNTEAFF. DNA of the CDR3: TGTGCCAGCAGCCTTGAACGTAACACTGAAGCTTTCTTT.

This sequence joins TRBV6-5 and TRBJ1-5; maybe TRBD1 (5 bases). CDR3 size: 13 residues. Trimming removed 6 bases from V and 3 bases from J, with 9 bases in between. Looked up from germline, CDR1 is MNHEY and CDR2 is SVGAGI. The CDR3 loop is CASRGGSNQPQHF. The CDR3 region has the DNA TGTGCCAGCAGGGGGGGGTCCAATCAGCCCCAGCATTTT.

This chain uses TRBV7-9 with TRBJ2-5; D is undetermined. V was trimmed by 3 bases and J by 2 bases, leaving 10 bases between them. From germline, CDR1 is SEHNR and CDR2 FQNEAQ (reference sequence). This CDR3 region has 14 residues. The CDR3 loop reads CASSLVSGQETQYF. The CDR3 DNA reads TGTGCCAGCAGCTTGGTTAGTGGGCAAGAGACCCAGTACTTC. The whole variable domain, remainder taken from reference TRBV7-9 and TRBJ2-5, is DTGVSQNPRHKITKRGQNVTFRCDPISEHNRLYWYRQTLGQGPEFLTYFQNEAQLEKSRLLSDRFSAERPKGSFSTLEIQRTEQGDSAMYLCASSLVSGQETQYFGPGTRLLVL.

This rearrangement joins TRBV18 to TRBJ1-4; D may be TRBD1 (6 bases). This CDR3 is 15 amino acids long. The V end lost 3 bases, the J end lost 6 bases, and 14 bases lay between the germline ends. Germline V CDR1 and CDR2: KGHSH, LQKENI. The CDR3 DNA sequence: TGTGCCAGCTCACCGGGTAGGGGGTTCGATGAAAAACTGTTTTTT. Encoded protein: CASSPGRGFDEKLFF.